These 12 T cell receptor beta chains share one sample of origin, sequenced in a study of T cell repertoires in cytomegalovirus infection. Via MiXCR, TCRdb re-called the reads, giving one row per CDR3 protein. This sample carries hundreds of thousands of distinct CDR3 sequences, less than 35% of them seen once, and the ten largest clones take around 15%. Their recognized antigens are unknown. The specimen comprised cultured CD8+ T cells from PBMCs, sampled from culture after CMV antigen stimulation. The receptors stem from a human donor in good health (CMV status not recorded). Some clones in this sample may be carry-over from other donors' samples.

This clonotype was counted ten times or more. The chain has TRBV5-6 and TRBJ1-1; TRBD1 might be the D (5 bases). This CDR3 has 13 residues. Trimming removed 2 bases at V and 5 bases at J, with 10 bases between. Germline loops: CDR1 SGHDT, CDR2 YYEEEE. CDR3 loop: CASSLEGWTEAFF. The CDR3 coding sequence is TGTGCCAGCAGCTTAGAGGGGTGGACTGAAGCTTTCTTT.

The sample holds a few counts of this clonotype. J is TRBJ1-2 and V is TRBV6-2 or TRBV6-3; D gene ambiguous. There are 16 residues in the CDR3. Between the trimmed V and J ends, which lost 6 bases and 5 bases, there was a span of 22 bases. Germline assignment: CDR1 MNHEY and CDR2 SVGEGT. This CDR3 is CASSPLPDGLGYGYTF. DNA for the CDR3: TGTGCCAGCAGCCCCCTTCCCGACGGTCTGGGGTATGGCTACACCTTC.

This sequence joins TRBV27 and TRBJ2-7; D gene uncertain. V gave up 3 bases and J gave up 0 bases, with 9 bases separating them. Germline V gene data show CDR1 as MNHEY and CDR2 as SMNVEV (reference sequence). This CDR3 region has 14 residues. The CDR3 reads CASSFRHNSYEQYF. The CDR3 DNA is TGTGCCAGCAGTTTTCGACATAACTCCTACGAGCAGTACTTC.

This clonotype was observed once. The V gene is TRBV18, the J gene TRBJ1-1; tentatively, D is TRBD1 (5 bases). Germline V CDR1 and CDR2: KGHSH, LQKENI. The CDR3 sequence is 17 residues long. V was cut by 2 bases and J by 2 bases, with 18 bases left in between. The CDR3 DNA sequence: TGTGCCAGCTCACCAGGGGTATTGGGGGGATTAAACACTGAAGCTTTCTTT. As protein: CASSPGVLGGLNTEAFF.

The chain recombines TRBV20-1 with TRBJ2-4, with a tentative D call TRBD2 (5 bases). The CDR3 sequence is 15 residues long. Germline assignment: CDR1 DFQATT and CDR2 SNEGSKA (reference sequence). V lost 3 bases and J lost 6, with 18 bases in between. Here the CDR3 DNA reads TGCAGTGCTAGTTTAGACGCGGGTCTATTAAACATTCAGTACTTC. This encodes CSASLDAGLLNIQYF.

This clonotype turned up a few times. V usage is TRBV12-3 or TRBV12-4 and J usage is TRBJ2-1, with TRBD1 identical over 9 bases. The CDR3 covers 18 residues. After removal of 5 bases from V and 2 bases from J, the junction contained 13 bases not matched to a gene. CDR3 sequence reads: CASSAFAVGQGAYNEQFF. Written as DNA, the CDR3 is TGTGCCAGCAGTGCGTTTGCAGTGGGACAGGGTGCCTACAATGAGCAGTTCTTC.

There are a few counts of this clonotype. This chain joins TRBV7-6 and TRBJ2-3; 7 bases are shared with TRBD2. In germline, CDR1 is SGHVS, CDR2 FNYEAQ. Trimming removed 5 bases from V and 2 bases from J; junction bases left unmatched: 10. This CDR3 is built from 16 residues. DNA of the CDR3: TGTGCCAGCAGCCCCAAGGGAGGGTCCCCCACAGATACGCAGTATTTT. This encodes CASSPKGGSPTDTQYF.

This clonotype was seen only a few times. The chain joins TRBV6-1 to TRBJ1-1; perhaps TRBD1 as D (5 bases). V was pared by 6 bases and J by 1 base, with 12 bases between. Germline values: CDR1 MNHNS, CDR2 SASEGT. The CDR3 has 14 residues. The DNA for the CDR3 is TGTGCCAGCAGATCTACGGGGCCGAACACTGAAGCTTTCTTT. This codes for CASRSTGPNTEAFF.

The rearrangement uses TRBV13 and TRBJ1-2; TRBD1 might be the D (6 bases). Trimming cost V 2 bases and J 6 bases, with 10 bases left between them. This CDR3 is built from 13 residues. Germline CDR1 and CDR2: PRHDT and FYEKMQ (reference sequence). Here the CDR3 DNA reads TGTGCCAGCAGCTTACCAGGGGAGGATGGCTACACCTTC. Its translation is CASSLPGEDGYTF.

This clonotype was picked up a small number of times. The rearrangement joins TRBV19 to TRBJ1-2; D possibly corresponds to TRBD1 (5 bases). Deletions cut 3 bases from V and 10 bases from J, with 9 bases between. The CDR3 is 11 amino acids. Germline V gene sequence: CDR1 LNHDA, CDR2 SQIVND (reference sequence). The CDR3 reads CASSIPGTYTF. CDR3 bases: TGTGCCAGTAGTATCCCCGGGACCTACACCTTC.

This clonotype has a count of ten or more. The rearrangement links TRBV7-2 to TRBJ1-6; no clear D gene. The germline CDR1 and CDR2 sequences are SGHTA and FQGNSA. This CDR3 is 16 amino acids long. Trimming pared 5 bases from V and 0 bases from J, leaving 11 bases between. The CDR3 spells CASSKDGSSYNSPLHF. In nucleotides, the CDR3 is TGTGCCAGCAGCAAGGACGGTAGCTCCTATAATTCACCCCTCCACTTT.

This CDR3 reads CASSKSRNTYGYTF. DNA for the CDR3: TGTGCCAGCAGCAAAAGCAGAAACACCTATGGCTACACCTTC. The chain carries TRBV7-9 and TRBJ1-2; D gene unclear. This CDR3 has 14 residues. Germline V gene lookup returns CDR1 SEHNR and CDR2 FQNEAQ (reference sequence). V was pared by 5 bases and J by 4 bases, with 14 bases between. The whole variable domain, filled in from reference TRBV7-9 and TRBJ1-2, reads DTGVSQNPRHKITKRGQNVTFRCDPISEHNRLYWYRQTLGQGPEFLTYFQNEAQLEKSRLLSDRFSAERPKGSFSTLEIQRTEQGDSAMYLCASSKSRNTYGYTFGSGTRLTVV.